The 11 T cell receptor beta chains presented below share a single source sample, sequenced in a study of naive and memory T cell subsets. Both TRBC1 and TRBC2 were covered by a beta constant-region primer of two equimolar oligonucleotides. TCRdb reanalysed the UMI-ligation and nested PCR reads using MiXCR and keeps one entry per CDR3 protein. The sample includes some 4,500 distinct CDR3 sequences, 7.2% of them seen just once. The sequencing input was CD4+ TEMRA cells from blood. As for subset: effector memory re-expressing CD45RA, CD45RA+ CD27-. Every receptor here comes from a human donor in good health.

This clonotype has at least ten counts. The CDR3 DNA reads as TGTGCCAGCAGCCTCGGGACAGGCAGACCAAATGAGCAGTTCTTC. This codes for CASSLGTGRPNEQFF. The chain is built from TRBV3-1 and TRBJ2-1; 8 bases are shared with TRBD1. Germline lookup yields CDR1 LGHDT and CDR2 YNNKEL (reference sequence). Trimming cost V 4 bases and J 7 bases; bases outside gene matches: 9. The CDR3 contains 15 residues.

This clonotype occurred many times. The DNA for the CDR3 is TGTGCCAGCAGGGGACGCATCGGCTGGGAGCAGTACTTC. Its protein is CASRGRIGWEQYF. This chain uses TRBV12-3 or TRBV12-4 with TRBJ2-7; tentatively, D is TRBD1 or TRBD2 (5 bases each). The CDR3 has 13 residues. Trimming shortened V by 6 bases and J by 7 bases, and 16 bases separated the two germline ends.

This clonotype was picked up a small number of times. This chain links TRBV30 with TRBJ1-2; 8 positions agree with TRBD1. With 5 bases clipped from V and 4 bases from J, the junction kept 6 bases outside the gene matches. Per germline, CDR1 GTSNPN and CDR2 SVGIG (reference sequence). The length of the CDR3 is 13 residues. The CDR3 bases are TGTGCCTGGGGCCGGGACAGGCCCTATGGCTACACCTTC. Its protein product is CAWGRDRPYGYTF.

Many counts were recorded for this clonotype. The chain has TRBV6-5 and TRBJ2-7; a possible D gene is TRBD1 (6 bases). CDR1 MNHEY and CDR2 SVGAGI come from the germline V gene. This CDR3 is 15 amino acids long. The V and J ends lost 0 bases and 2 bases respectively, with 11 bases between them. DNA for the CDR3: TGTGCCAGCAGTTACTCCTCAGGGGTAACCTACGAGCAGTACTTC. Translation gives CASSYSSGVTYEQYF.

This clonotype is judged medium-sized. The chain links TRBV29-1 to TRBJ2-7, with D tentatively TRBD2 (6 bases). The V end was cut by 6 bases, the J end by 0 bases, with 15 bases between. The CDR3 runs 14 residues. The germline CDR1 and CDR2 sequences are SQVTM and ANQGSEA. This chain's CDR3 is CSVGSPNHSYEQYF. CDR3 sequence (DNA): TGCAGCGTCGGGAGCCCGAACCACTCCTACGAGCAGTACTTC.

This clonotype was recorded many times. This could be a read error, since a much larger clone is one nucleotide away. V is TRBV5-1 and J is TRBJ1-2; D unresolved. CDR1 is SGHRS, CDR2 YFSETQ, per germline. The germline V and J ends were trimmed by 4 bases and 8 bases, with 12 bases remaining between them. The CDR3 has 12 residues. The CDR3 sequence is CASSVDGKGYTF. CDR3 DNA sequence: TGCGCCAGCAGCGTGGACGGCAAAGGCTACACCTTC.

By sample share, this clonotype is medium-sized (0.01 to 0.1%). DNA for the CDR3: TGTGCCAGCAGTGAAGGGGGGGCAGTCGCTAACTATGGCTACACCTTC. This translates into CASSEGGAVANYGYTF. This chain connects TRBV25-1 to TRBJ1-2, with D perhaps matching TRBD1 (6 bases). Trimming took 2 bases from V and 0 from J, leaving 13 bases between them. Germline CDR1 and CDR2: MGHDK and SYGVNS. The CDR3 spans 16 residues.

By share, this clonotype counts as medium-sized. The chain combines TRBV6-5 with TRBJ2-3; 7 bases align to TRBD2. CDR1 is MNHEY, CDR2 SVGAGI, per germline. This CDR3 has 15 amino acids. The trim removed 4 bases at V and 6 bases at J, leaving 10 bases unmatched. The CDR3 DNA is TGTGCCAGCAGTTTGTTGGCGGGAGATACGGATACGCAGTATTTT. This gives the protein CASSLLAGDTDTQYF.

The sample holds a few counts of this clonotype. The gene calls are TRBV18 and TRBJ2-7; a weak D match, TRBD2 (7 bases). The length of the CDR3 is 13 residues. V dropped 0 bases and J dropped 6 bases, with 9 bases sitting between them. Germline lookup yields CDR1 KGHSH and CDR2 LQKENI. The CDR3 coding sequence is TGTGCCAGCTCACCACCAGGGGGGGGCGAGCAGTACTTC. This encodes CASSPPGGGEQYF.

This clonotype was counted only a few times. The chain has TRBV7-3 and TRBJ2-7; D remains ambiguous. Trimming pared 4 bases from V and 2 bases from J, leaving 12 bases between. Germline lookup yields CDR1 SGHTA and CDR2 FQGTGA. The CDR3 length is 14 residues. CDR3 protein: CASSSSRTPYEQYF. CDR3 in DNA: TGTGCCAGCAGCTCGAGCCGGACCCCCTACGAGCAGTACTTC.

This clonotype was counted only a few times. CDR3: CASSLEPSGASPLHF. The CDR3 DNA sequence: TGTGCCAGCAGCTTAGAACCATCAGGGGCTTCACCCCTCCACTTT. V gene TRBV7-8 combines with J gene TRBJ1-6, with D possibly TRBD1 on 6 matching bases. Trimming pared 1 base from V and 9 bases from J, leaving 13 bases between. The germline CDR1 and CDR2 sequences are SGHVS and FQNEAQ. This CDR3 contains 15 residues. The full variable domain, its missing parts supplied by reference TRBV7-8 and TRBJ1-6, is GAGVSQSPRYKVAKRGQDVALRCDPISGHVSLFWYQQALGQGPEFLTYFQNEAQLDKSGLPSDRFFAERPEGSVSTLKIQRTQQEDSAVYLCASSLEPSGASPLHFGNGTRLTVT.